A selection of T cell receptor beta chains follows, all from one sample in a study of blood T cells in healthy people across ages. TCRdb reprocessed the 5' RACE reads via MiXCR and lists one record per CDR3 protein. Of 1,300,000 or so distinct CDR3 sequences listed, approximately 59% are singletons. The sample was blood. These receptors all stem from a man younger than 35 in good health. CDR3s include the opening cysteine and the closing phenylalanine or tryptophan. D genes are given only for firm matches. Clone size is given for some rows only: seen once, a few or many times, or a class if the clone is expanded.

J gene | V gene | clone size | D gene | CDR3 DNA | CDR3 protein
TRBJ2-7 | TRBV4-3 | NA | NA | TGCGCCAGCAGCCAAGATAAGGTCGAGCAGTACTTC | CASSQDKVEQYF
TRBJ1-4 | TRBV27 | NA | NA | TGTGCCAGCAGTTTATCAAGGGTTAGCGAAAAACTGTTTTTT | CASSLSRVSEKLFF
TRBJ2-3 | TRBV5-1 | NA | TRBD2 | TGCGCCAGCAGCGCACGACTAGCGGGAGGGCCCACAGATACGCAGTATTTT | CASSARLAGGPTDTQYF
TRBJ2-1 | TRBV29-1 | NA | NA | TGCAGCGGGGGGAATCGGGTGGACAATGAGCAGTTCTTC | CSGGNRVDNEQFF
TRBJ1-2 | TRBV2 | NA | NA | TGTGCCAGCAGTGAAGCCTTACAGTATGGCTACACCTTC | CASSEALQYGYTF
TRBJ2-3 | TRBV4-3 | NA | TRBD2 | TGCGCCAGCAGCCAAGGGCAAACTAGCGGGGGGGTTGATACGCAGTATTTT | CASSQGQTSGGVDTQYF
TRBJ2-7 | TRBV28 | NA | TRBD1 | TGTGCCAGCCTAACCCACAGGGGTAGCTACGAGCAGTACTTC | CASLTHRGSYEQYF
TRBJ2-3 | TRBV25-1 | NA | TRBD1 | TGTGCCAGCAGTGAACCCCGACAGGGTGTTGCGGGTACGCAGTATTTT | CASSEPRQGVAGTQYF
TRBJ2-1 | TRBV4-1 | NA | NA | TGCGCCAGCAGCCAAGAACTAGGATTCAATGAGCAGTTCTTC | CASSQELGFNEQFF
TRBJ2-7 | TRBV4-2 | NA | TRBD2 | TGTGCCAGCAGCCAAGGAACCGGGACTAAGGCCGACGAGCAGTACTTC | CASSQGTGTKADEQYF
TRBJ2-7 | TRBV4-3 | NA | NA | TGCGCCAGCAGCCAGGGGCACAAGGGCTCCTACGAGCAGTACTTC | CASSQGHKGSYEQYF
TRBJ2-7 | TRBV20-1 | NA | NA | TGCAGTGCTCCCGGGTCGGCAGCTCACGAGCAGTACTTC | CSAPGSAAHEQYF
TRBJ2-1 | TRBV20-1 | once | NA | TGCAGTGCTATCATTTTTAGCGGACTTTACAATGAGCAGTTCTTC | CSAIIFSGLYNEQFF
TRBJ2-7 | TRBV20-1 | NA | NA | TGCAGTGCTAGAAGAAGGCTCGGTCTAGCGAGTTCCTACGAGCAGTACTTC | CSARRRLGLASSYEQYF
TRBJ1-5 | TRBV2 | NA | NA | TGTGCCAGCCAGCAGGGCGTTCAGTCCAATCAGCCCCAGCATTTT | CASQQGVQSNQPQHF
TRBJ2-1 | TRBV7-9 | NA | NA | TGTGCCAGCAGCTTCATTGAGGGTGTGAGAAATGAGCAGTTCTTC | CASSFIEGVRNEQFF
TRBJ2-7 | TRBV6-5 | NA | TRBD1 | TGTGCCAGCAGTCGTGTCTCCCACAGGGGGTACGAGCAGTACTTC | CASSRVSHRGYEQYF
TRBJ2-3 | TRBV15 | once | NA | TGTGCCACCAGCCCGAGAAGGAGCAGGGGAGACACAGATACGCAGTATTTT | CATSPRRSRGDTDTQYF
TRBJ2-1 | TRBV2 | NA | NA | TGTGCCAGCAGTGAAGCAATAGGAGCGGCGAATGAGCAGTTCTTC | CASSEAIGAANEQFF
TRBJ1-4 | TRBV12-3/TRBV12-4 | NA | NA | TGTGCCAGCAGTGTTGGGGGCCTGGGAGAAAAACTGTTTTTT | CASSVGGLGEKLFF
TRBJ2-7 | TRBV7-9 | NA | NA | TGTGCCAGCAGCTTTTTGGGCAGGGAACCCTACGAGCAGTACTTC | CASSFLGREPYEQYF
TRBJ1-6 | TRBV7-2 | once | TRBD1 | TGTGCCAGCAGCTTTATGACAGGGGTGGGTTCACCCCTCCACTTT | CASSFMTGVGSPLHF
TRBJ1-6 | TRBV30 | NA | NA | TGTGCCTGGAGTGGCGCGGTCTATAATTCACCCCTCCACTTT | CAWSGAVYNSPLHF
TRBJ2-3 | TRBV4-3 | NA | TRBD2 | TGCGCCAGCAGCATAGGACTAGGGCCAGATACGCAGTATTTT | CASSIGLGPDTQYF
TRBJ2-7 | TRBV27 | many | TRBD1 | TGTGCCAGCAGCTTTCGGGACAGGGCCTACGAGCAGTACTTC | CASSFRDRAYEQYF
TRBJ2-1 | TRBV3-1 | NA | NA | TGTGCCAGCAGCCAAGGGACTATCCCGGCAGAGCAGTTCTTC | CASSQGTIPAEQFF
TRBJ2-7 | TRBV20-1 | NA | NA | TGCAGTGCTTCCCAGAGCGCGTCCTACGAGCAGTGCTTC | CSASQSASYEQCF
TRBJ2-2 | TRBV10-3 | NA | TRBD1 | TGTGCCATCAGTGGACAGGGGGCCGGTACCGGGGAGCTGTTTTTT | CAISGQGAGTGELFF
TRBJ2-3 | TRBV6-5 | few | NA | TGTGCCAGCAGTTACTTGGACAGCACAGATACGCAGTATTTT | CASSYLDSTDTQYF
TRBJ2-1 | TRBV27 | NA | TRBD1 | TGTGCCAGCAGTTCTCCGTGGGACAGGCAACGAAGGGACAATGAGCAGTTCTTC | CASSSPWDRQRRDNEQFF
TRBJ2-5 | TRBV6-5 | NA | NA | TGTGCCAGCAGTACAACTCTTGCGGTTTTAGAGACCCAGTACTTC | CASSTTLAVLETQYF
TRBJ1-2 | TRBV11-2 | NA | TRBD1 | TGTGCCAGCAGCTTAGGCGGCGGGACAGGGGAAGGCGGCTACACCTTC | CASSLGGGTGEGGYTF
TRBJ2-1 | TRBV11-3 | NA | TRBD2 | TGTGCCAGCAGCTTAGATCTTCCGCTAGCGGGAGGTACCTACAATGAGCAGTTCTTC | CASSLDLPLAGGTYNEQFF
TRBJ2-3 | TRBV5-1 | NA | NA | TGCGCCAGCAGCCCGGGGCACTATAGCTCAGATACGCAGTATTTT | CASSPGHYSSDTQYF
TRBJ2-3 | TRBV29-1 | NA | NA | TGCAGCGTTGAGATCCAGGGCTCGAATACGCAGTATTTT | CSVEIQGSNTQYF
TRBJ2-1 | TRBV14 | NA | NA | TGTGCCAGCAGCCAAGCCAGCAACAATGAGCAGTTCTTC | CASSQASNNEQFF
TRBJ1-4 | TRBV4-1 | NA | TRBD1 | TGCGCCAGCAGTCGGACAGGGCCTGAAAAACTGTTTTTT | CASSRTGPEKLFF
TRBJ2-7 | TRBV18 | NA | NA | TGTGCCAGCTCACCACCGCGGGGTACCGGGGGCTCCTACAATGAGCAGTACTTC | CASSPPRGTGGSYNEQYF
TRBJ2-3 | TRBV30 | NA | TRBD2 | TGTGCCTGGAGTGTAGGCCTAGCGGGATCTCGAGATACGCAGTATTTT | CAWSVGLAGSRDTQYF
TRBJ2-3 | TRBV20-1 | few | TRBD2 | TGCAGTGCTGAGTCCTTGACGGCTGCGGGAGAGTACGATACGCAGTATTTT | CSAESLTAAGEYDTQYF
TRBJ2-5 | TRBV2 | NA | TRBD1 | TGTGCCAGCAGGCCGGGACAGGGAGTAGAGACCCAGTACTTC | CASRPGQGVETQYF
TRBJ2-7 | TRBV24-1 | NA | NA | TGTGCCACCAGTGATGTAAGCTCCTACGAGCAGTACTTC | CATSDVSSYEQYF
TRBJ2-3 | TRBV20-1 | NA | TRBD2 | TGCAGTGCTAGAGATAGCGGGAGCACAGATACGCAGTATTTT | CSARDSGSTDTQYF
TRBJ1-1 | TRBV3-1 | NA | TRBD1 | TGTGCCAGCAGATCTACAGGGGTTGCTGAAGCTTTCTTT | CASRSTGVAEAFF
TRBJ1-2 | TRBV6-5 | once | NA | TGTGCCAGCAGTTACTCGGTACACAGGGTATCGAATGGCTACACCTTC | CASSYSVHRVSNGYTF
TRBJ1-6 | TRBV19 | NA | NA | TGTGCCAGTATCGGGGACAAACCTGGCTCACCCCTCCACTTT | CASIGDKPGSPLHF